Sequencing of this T cell receptor beta chain was carried out in a study of cytomegalovirus exposure and HLA in healthy donors. Points from the study as a whole: Cytomegalovirus-associated TCR beta chains were listed, numbering roughly 150.

At sampling all donors were nominally healthy, likely with unrecorded immune exposures. The study ran its PCR with 60 Vbeta and 13 Jbeta primers. Generated by immunoSEQ multiplex PCR, the TCRdb table keeps only in-frame clones and is missing some. The sample has approximately 130,000 clones, more than 70% seen once; the top ten hold roughly 4%. This clone has a single count. No antigen is known for it. The TCR sequence derives from a man aged 45-65 years in good health and CMV-seropositive. The material sequenced was PBMCs.

The CDR3 is CASSPNRDSYEQYF. In DNA, the CDR3 is TGCGCCAGCAGCCCCAACAGGGACTCCTACGAGCAGTACTTC. The chain couples TRBV4-1 to TRBJ2-7; maybe TRBD1 (6 bases). Germline loops: CDR1 MGHRA, CDR2 YSYEKL. The CDR3 loop spans 14 amino acids. Trimming took off 4 bases at V and 0 bases at J, with 10 bases between the two ends.